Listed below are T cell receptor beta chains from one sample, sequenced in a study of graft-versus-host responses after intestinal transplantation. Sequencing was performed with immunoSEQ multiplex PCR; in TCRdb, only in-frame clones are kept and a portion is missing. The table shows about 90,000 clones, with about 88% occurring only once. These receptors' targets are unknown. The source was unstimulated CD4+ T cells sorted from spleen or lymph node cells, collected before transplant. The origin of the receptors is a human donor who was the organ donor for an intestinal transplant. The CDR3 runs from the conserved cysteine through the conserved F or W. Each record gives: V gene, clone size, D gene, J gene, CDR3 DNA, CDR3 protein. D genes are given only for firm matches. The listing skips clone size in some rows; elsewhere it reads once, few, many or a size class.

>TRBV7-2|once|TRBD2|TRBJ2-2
TGTGCCAGCAGCCGGGGGGACTCGGTTTCCAGGGAGCTGTTTTTT
CASSRGDSVSRELFF
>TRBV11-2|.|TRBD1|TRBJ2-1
TGTGCCAGCAGCTGGAACCGGGACAGGGCCTACAATGAGCAGTTCTTC
CASSWNRDRAYNEQFF
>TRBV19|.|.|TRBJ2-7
TGTGCCAGTAGTATAGCCGCTAACTACGAGCAGTACTTC
CASSIAANYEQYF
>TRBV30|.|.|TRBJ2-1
TGTGCCTGGACGGGGTACAATGAGCAGTTCTTC
CAWTGYNEQFF
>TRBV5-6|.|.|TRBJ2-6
TGTGCCAGCAGCCCCACGGCGGCTGGGGCCAACGTCCTGACTTTC
CASSPTAAGANVLTF
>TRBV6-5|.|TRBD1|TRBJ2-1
TGTGCCAGCAAGAGGACAGGGCTGGGTGAGCAGTTCTTC
CASKRTGLGEQFF
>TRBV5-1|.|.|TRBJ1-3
TGCGCCAGCAGCAGAGGGTATGGAAACACCATATATTTT
CASSRGYGNTIYF
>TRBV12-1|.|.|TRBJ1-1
TGTGCCAGCAGCTTTAACGATGGAGTGAGCACTGAAGCTTTCTTT
CASSFNDGVSTEAFF
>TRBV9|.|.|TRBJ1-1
TGTGCCAGCAATCGGCGGGGTGAGGGCACTGAAGCTTTCTTT
CASNRRGEGTEAFF
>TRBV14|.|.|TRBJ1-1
TGTGCCAGCAGCCCCTCGGCGGGACACACTGAAGCTTTCTTT
CASSPSAGHTEAFF
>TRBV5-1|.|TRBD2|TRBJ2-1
TGCGCCAGCAGCTTACTTTTTCGGGGGGAGGATGAGCAGTTCTTC
CASSLLFRGEDEQFF
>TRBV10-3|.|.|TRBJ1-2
TGTGCCATCAGTGACGACTATGGCTACACCTTC
CAISDDYGYTF
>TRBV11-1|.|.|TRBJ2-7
TGTGCCAGCAGTCCCAGGAGCGGCTACGGGCAGTACTTC
CASSPRSGYGQYF
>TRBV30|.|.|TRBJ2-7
TGTGCCTGGAGTGTACCGCAGGCGCAGTACTTC
CAWSVPQAQYF
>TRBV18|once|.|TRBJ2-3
TGTGCCAGCTCACCACGGGCGACTATCTCAACCACCCGAACAGATACGCAGTATTTT
CASSPRATISTTRTDTQYF
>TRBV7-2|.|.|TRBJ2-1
TGTGCCAGCAGCATCGCGGGGGCCAGGTCCTACAATGAGCAGTTCTTC
CASSIAGARSYNEQFF
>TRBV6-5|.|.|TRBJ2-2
TGTGCCAGCAGTTACCGAGGGCCCGGGGAGCTGTTTTTT
CASSYRGPGELFF
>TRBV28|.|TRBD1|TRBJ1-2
TGTGCCAGCAGTTTAGAGACCGGGACAGGGCCAAACTATGGCTACACCTTC
CASSLETGTGPNYGYTF
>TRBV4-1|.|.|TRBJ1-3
TGCGCCAGCAGCCATTCCCGGGGAGACAGGTTCGGAAACACCATATATTTT
CASSHSRGDRFGNTIYF
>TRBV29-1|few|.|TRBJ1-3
TGCAGCGCTCAACGGTCCAAATTGATATATTTT
CSAQRSKLIYF
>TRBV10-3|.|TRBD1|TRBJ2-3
TGTGCCATCAGTGTTTATGGGACAGGAAAGCCAGATACGCAGTATTTT
CAISVYGTGKPDTQYF
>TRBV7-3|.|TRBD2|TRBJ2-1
TGTGCCAGCAGCTTAGCGGGAGGTCCTAATGAGCAGTTCTTC
CASSLAGGPNEQFF
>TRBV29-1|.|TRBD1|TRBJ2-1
TGCAGCGCGGACAGGGGGCAAGCTGAGCAGTTCTTC
CSADRGQAEQFF
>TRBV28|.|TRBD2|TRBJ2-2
TGTGCCAGCGGGTTTCCGGGGACTAGCTCCCACGGGGAGCTGTTTTTT
CASGFPGTSSHGELFF
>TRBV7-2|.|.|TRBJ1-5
TGTGCCAGCAGCTTAGGAGGGATAGGCAATCAGCCCCAGCATTTT
CASSLGGIGNQPQHF
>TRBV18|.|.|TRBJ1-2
TGTGCCAGCCGCCCGGGGGACTACTATGGCTACACCTTC
CASRPGDYYGYTF
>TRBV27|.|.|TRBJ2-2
TGTGCCAGCAGCCTTACCCGGGCCGGGGAGCTGTTTTTT
CASSLTRAGELFF
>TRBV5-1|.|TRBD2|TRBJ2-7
TGCGCCAGCAGCCTAGGACTAGCGGGAGGAACGACCTACGAGCAGTACTTC
CASSLGLAGGTTYEQYF
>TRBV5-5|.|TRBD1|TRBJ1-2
TGTGCCAGCAGCTTGCGGGACAGTTCCTATGGCTACACCTTC
CASSLRDSSYGYTF
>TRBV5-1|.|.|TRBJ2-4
TGCGCCAGCAGCTACGGACAGGGAGGGGACATTCAGTACTTC
CASSYGQGGDIQYF
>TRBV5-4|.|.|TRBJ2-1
TGTGCCAGCAGCCGCCAAGGAGGGACCAACTCCTACAATGAGCAGTTCTTC
CASSRQGGTNSYNEQFF
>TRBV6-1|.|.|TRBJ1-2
TGTGCCATCCGGATACGGGGTATTACCCAGTATGGCTACACCTTC
CAIRIRGITQYGYTF
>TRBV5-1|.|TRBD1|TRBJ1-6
TGCGCCAGCAGCACGGGACAGGGAACTTCACCCCTCCACTTT
CASSTGQGTSPLHF
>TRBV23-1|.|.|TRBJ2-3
TGCGCCAGCAGTCAATCGAACTGCACAGATACGCAGTATTTT
CASSQSNCTDTQYF
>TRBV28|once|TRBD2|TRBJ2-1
TGTGCCAGCAGTTTATTTGTGACTAGCGGGAAGCGGGAGCAGTTCTTC
CASSLFVTSGKREQFF
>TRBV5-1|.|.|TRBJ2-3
TGCGCCAGCAGCCCAGATAATCGCCTCGGCACAGATACGCAGTATTTT
CASSPDNRLGTDTQYF
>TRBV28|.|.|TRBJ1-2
TGTGCCAGCAGCACAGGTCCAGGGGCTCATGGCTACACCTTC
CASSTGPGAHGYTF
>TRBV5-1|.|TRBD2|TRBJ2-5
TGCGCCAGCAGCTTGGGGGTTTCTAGCGGGGGTTTGGAGACCCAGTACTTC
CASSLGVSSGGLETQYF
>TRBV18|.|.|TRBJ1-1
TGTGCCAGCTCACCGGGGCCGGGTCCCTCCTCGGCTTTCTTT
CASSPGPGPSSAFF
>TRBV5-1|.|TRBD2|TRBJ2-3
TGCGCCAGCAGCTTGAGCGGGGGGGCCGAAACGCAGTATTTT
CASSLSGGAETQYF
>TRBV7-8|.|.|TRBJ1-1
TGTGCCAGCAGCCACCCGGGCACTGAAGCTTTCTTT
CASSHPGTEAFF